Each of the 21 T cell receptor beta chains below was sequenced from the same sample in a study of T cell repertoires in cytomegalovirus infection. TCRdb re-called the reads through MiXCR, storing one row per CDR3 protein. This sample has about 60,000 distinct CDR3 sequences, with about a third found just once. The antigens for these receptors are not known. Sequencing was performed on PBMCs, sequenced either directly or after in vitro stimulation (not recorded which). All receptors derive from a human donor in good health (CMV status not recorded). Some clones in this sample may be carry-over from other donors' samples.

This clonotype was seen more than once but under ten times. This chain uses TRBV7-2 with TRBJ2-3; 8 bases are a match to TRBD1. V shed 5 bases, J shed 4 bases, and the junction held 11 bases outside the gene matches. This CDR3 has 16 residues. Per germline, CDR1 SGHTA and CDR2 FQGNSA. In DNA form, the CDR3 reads TGTGCCAGCAGCCTTGGACAGGGCACTTTGGCAGATACGCAGTATTTT. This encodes CASSLGQGTLADTQYF. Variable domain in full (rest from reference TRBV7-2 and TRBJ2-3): GAGVSQSPSNKVTEKGKDVELRCDPISGHTALYWYRQSLGQGLEFLIYFQGNSAPDKSGLPSDRFSAERTGGSVSTLTIQRTQQEDSAVYLCASSLGQGTLADTQYFGPGTRLTVL.

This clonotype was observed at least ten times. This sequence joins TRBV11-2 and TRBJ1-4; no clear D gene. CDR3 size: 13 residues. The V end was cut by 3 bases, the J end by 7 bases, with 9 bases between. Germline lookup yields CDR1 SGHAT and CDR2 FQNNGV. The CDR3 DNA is TGTGCCAGCAGCTTCCTCTACCGTGAAAAACTGTTTTTT. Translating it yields CASSFLYREKLFF.

CDR3 loop: CASSSPGQGEDTIYF. The CDR3 DNA reads as TGTGCCAGCAGTTCTCCGGGACAGGGCGAAGACACCATATATTTT. The V and J genes are TRBV28 and TRBJ1-3; 9 positions agree with TRBD1. Germline V gene data show CDR1 as MDHEN and CDR2 as SYDVKM. V lost 4 bases and J lost 8; bases outside the gene matches: 9. CDR3 length: 15 residues.

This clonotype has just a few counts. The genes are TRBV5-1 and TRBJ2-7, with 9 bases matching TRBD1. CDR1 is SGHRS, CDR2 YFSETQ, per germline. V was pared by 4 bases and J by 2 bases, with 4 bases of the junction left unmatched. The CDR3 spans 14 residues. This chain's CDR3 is CASSPGDRAYEQYF. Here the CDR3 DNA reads TGCGCCAGCAGCCCGGGGGACAGGGCCTACGAGCAGTACTTC.

The CDR3 sequence is CASSPRTGADGYTF. Here the CDR3 DNA reads TGTGCCAGCAGTCCCAGGACAGGGGCGGATGGCTACACCTTC. This chain joins TRBV12-3 or TRBV12-4 and TRBJ1-2, with 9 bases lining up with TRBD1. J lost 6 bases, V lost 5 bases, and 7 bases had no gene match. This CDR3 is built from 14 residues.

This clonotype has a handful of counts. The DNA of the CDR3 is TGTGCCAGCAGTCAGACAGGGGGTCTTGAAGCTTTCTTT. Residues: CASSQTGGLEAFF. This sequence joins TRBV6-5 and TRBJ1-1; 9 nucleotides agree with TRBD1. Unmatched junction bases numbered 5, after V lost 5 bases and J lost 7 bases. The CDR3 covers 13 residues. The germline V gene encodes CDR1 MNHEY and CDR2 SVGAGI.

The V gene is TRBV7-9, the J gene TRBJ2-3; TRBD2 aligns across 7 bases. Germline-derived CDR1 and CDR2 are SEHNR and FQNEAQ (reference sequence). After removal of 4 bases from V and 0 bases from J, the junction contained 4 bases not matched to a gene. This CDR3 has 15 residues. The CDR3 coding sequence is TGTGCCAGCAGCTCCCGACTAGCCAGCACAGATACGCAGTATTTT. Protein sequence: CASSSRLASTDTQYF.

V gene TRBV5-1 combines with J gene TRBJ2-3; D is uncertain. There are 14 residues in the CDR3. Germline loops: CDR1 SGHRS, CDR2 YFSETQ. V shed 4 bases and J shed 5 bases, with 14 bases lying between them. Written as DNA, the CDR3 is TGCGCCAGCAGCACCCCCGCTGCCCGAGATACGCAGTATTTT. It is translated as CASSTPAARDTQYF.

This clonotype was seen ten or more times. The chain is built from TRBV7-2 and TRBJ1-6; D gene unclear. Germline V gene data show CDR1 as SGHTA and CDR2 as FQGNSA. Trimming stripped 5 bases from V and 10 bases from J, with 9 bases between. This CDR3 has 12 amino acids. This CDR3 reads CASSQSGSPLHF. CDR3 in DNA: TGTGCCAGCAGCCAATCCGGATCACCCCTCCACTTT.

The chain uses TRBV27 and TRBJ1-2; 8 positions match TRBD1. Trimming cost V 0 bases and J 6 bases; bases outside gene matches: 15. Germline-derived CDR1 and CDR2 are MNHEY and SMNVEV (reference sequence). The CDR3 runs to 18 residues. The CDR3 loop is CASSLSSGQGGVADGYTF. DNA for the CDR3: TGTGCCAGCAGTTTATCTTCCGGACAGGGCGGAGTGGCAGATGGCTACACCTTC.

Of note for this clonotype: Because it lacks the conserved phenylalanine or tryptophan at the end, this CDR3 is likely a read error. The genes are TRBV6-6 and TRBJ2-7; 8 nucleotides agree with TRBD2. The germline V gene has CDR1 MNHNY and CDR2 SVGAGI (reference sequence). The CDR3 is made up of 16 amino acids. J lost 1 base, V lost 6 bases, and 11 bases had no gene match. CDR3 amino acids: CASSPTGTRKSYEQYL. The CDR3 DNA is TGTGCCAGCAGCCCTACCGGGACTAGGAAATCCTACGAGCAGTACCTC.

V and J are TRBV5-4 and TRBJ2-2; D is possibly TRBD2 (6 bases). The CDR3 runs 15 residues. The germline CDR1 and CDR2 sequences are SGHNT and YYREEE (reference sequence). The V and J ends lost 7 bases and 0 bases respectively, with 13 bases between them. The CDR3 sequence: CASSAAGPNTGELFF. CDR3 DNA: TGTGCCAGCTCTGCAGCGGGCCCGAACACCGGGGAGCTGTTTTTT.

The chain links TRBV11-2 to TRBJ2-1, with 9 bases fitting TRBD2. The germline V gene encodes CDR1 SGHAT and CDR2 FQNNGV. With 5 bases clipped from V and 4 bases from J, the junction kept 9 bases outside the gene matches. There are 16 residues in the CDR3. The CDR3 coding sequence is TGTGCCAGCAGCGGTGGGGGACTAGCCAGATACAATGAGCAGTTCTTC. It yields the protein CASSGGGLARYNEQFF.

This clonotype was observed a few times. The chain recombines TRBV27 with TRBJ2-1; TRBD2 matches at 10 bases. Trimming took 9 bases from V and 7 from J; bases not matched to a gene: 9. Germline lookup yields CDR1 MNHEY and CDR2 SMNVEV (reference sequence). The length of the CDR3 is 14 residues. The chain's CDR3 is CASWASGRWNEQFF. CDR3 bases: TGTGCCAGTTGGGCTAGCGGGAGATGGAATGAGCAGTTCTTC.

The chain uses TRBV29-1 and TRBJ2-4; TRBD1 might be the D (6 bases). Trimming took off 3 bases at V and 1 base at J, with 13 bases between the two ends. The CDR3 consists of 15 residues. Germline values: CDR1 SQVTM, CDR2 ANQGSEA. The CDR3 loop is CSVEVSGDAKNIQYF. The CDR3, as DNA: TGCAGCGTTGAGGTATCAGGGGATGCCAAAAACATTCAGTACTTC.

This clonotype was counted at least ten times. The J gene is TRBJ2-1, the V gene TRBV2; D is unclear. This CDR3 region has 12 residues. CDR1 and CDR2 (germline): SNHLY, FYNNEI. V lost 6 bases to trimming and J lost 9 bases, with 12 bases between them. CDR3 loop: CASSAGMVEQFF. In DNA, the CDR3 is TGTGCCAGCAGCGCTGGGATGGTTGAGCAGTTCTTC.

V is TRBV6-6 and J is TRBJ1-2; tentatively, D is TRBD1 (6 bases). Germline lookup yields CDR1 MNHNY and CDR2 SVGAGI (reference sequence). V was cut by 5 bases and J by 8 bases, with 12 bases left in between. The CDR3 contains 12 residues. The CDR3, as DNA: TGTGCCAGCAGTCACGGGGGCGGCGGCTACACCTTC. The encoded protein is CASSHGGGGYTF.

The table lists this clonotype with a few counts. The CDR3 loop reads CSAARTGTGTDTQYF. CDR3 bases: TGCAGCGCCGCCCGAACCGGGACAGGGACAGATACGCAGTATTTT. V gene TRBV29-1 combines with J gene TRBJ2-3; TRBD1 matches at 9 bases. This CDR3 has 15 residues. V lost 7 bases, J lost 3 bases, and 11 bases stayed unmatched. CDR1 SQVTM and CDR2 ANQGSEA come from the germline V gene.

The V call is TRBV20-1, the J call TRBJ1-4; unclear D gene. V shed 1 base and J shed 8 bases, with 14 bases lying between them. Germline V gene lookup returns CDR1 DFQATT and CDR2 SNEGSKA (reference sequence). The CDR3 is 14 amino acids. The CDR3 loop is CSARGAGIGEKLFF. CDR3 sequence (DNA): TGCAGTGCTAGAGGGGCAGGAATAGGCGAAAAACTGTTTTTT.

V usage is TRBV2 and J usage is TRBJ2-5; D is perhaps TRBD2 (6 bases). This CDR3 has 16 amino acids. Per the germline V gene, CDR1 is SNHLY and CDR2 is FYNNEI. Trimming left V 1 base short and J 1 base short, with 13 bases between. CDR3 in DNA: TGTGCCAGCAGTGAAGGAAGTAGCGGCGTCCAAGAGACCCAGTACTTC. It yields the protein CASSEGSSGVQETQYF.

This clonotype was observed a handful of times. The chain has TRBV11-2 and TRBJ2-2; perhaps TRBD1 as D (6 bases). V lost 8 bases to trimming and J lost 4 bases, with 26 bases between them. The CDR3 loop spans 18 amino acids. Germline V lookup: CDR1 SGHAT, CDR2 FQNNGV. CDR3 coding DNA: TGTGCCAGCTCCGCTCGATTATCAGGGGCCTTAAGCACCGGGGAGCTGTTTTTT. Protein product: CASSARLSGALSTGELFF.